Given below is one TCR beta chain in context. Its specificity is unknown. A much larger clonotype is one base distant, so this may be a read error. The V and J ends lost 7 bases and 5 bases respectively, with 12 bases between them. The CDR3 runs to 11 residues. Germline V gene sequence: CDR1 SQVTM, CDR2 ANQGSEA. The data derive from a study of blood T cells in healthy people across ages. Healthy Caucasian individuals from Russia aged about 6 to 90 served as donors. Isolation per sample recovered at least 7 million PBMCs. Findings of the study overall: TCR beta diversity per million T cells fell roughly linearly with age.

Combining a sample-barcoded 5' primer with a J-beta primer mix, a second PCR ran for roughly 6 to 12 cycles. TCRdb called the 5' RACE reads again in MiXCR, with one record for every CDR3 protein. The data show 1.5 million or so distinct CDR3 sequences, approximately 40% seen once. The rearrangement joins TRBV29-1 to TRBJ2-7; D is unclear. Input material: blood. This TCR came from a young woman in good health. The DNA of the CDR3 is TGCAGCGGGGGTCAGGACGACGAGCAGTACTTC. This codes for CSGGQDDEQYF.